This T cell receptor beta chain was identified in a study of spatial heterogeneity in lung cancer. Whole-study context: The study consistently detected more beta-chain than alpha-chain sequences. As counted in raw reads, each unique TCR and UMI combination appeared more than ten times on average.

Every TCR cDNA molecule carried a tag that served as a unique molecular identifier. TCRdb called the 5' RACE reads again in MiXCR, with one record for every CDR3 protein. Of 3,500 to 4,000 distinct CDR3 sequences in the sample, about 5.3% were seen once. Relative to its sample, this clonotype is medium-sized. The target antigen is unknown. The CDR3 sequence is 14 residues long. The germline V and J ends were trimmed by 6 bases and 2 bases, with 14 bases remaining between them. CDR1 MNHEY and CDR2 SVGAGI come from the germline V gene. This sample's time point: sample taken at primary tumor resection. The donor group consisted of under 90 patients who had untreated, early-stage non-small cell lung cancer. General observations from the study: The number of expanded tumor alpha and beta chains correlated with mutation number.

V is TRBV6-5 and J is TRBJ2-7; D perhaps matches TRBD2 (5 bases). Specimen: lung tumor tissue, collected at surgery. This sequence was found in a female donor with early-stage non-small cell lung cancer. The CDR3 loop reads CASSSSTGTYEQYF. CDR3 coding DNA: TGTGCCAGCAGCTCCTCGACGGGAACCTACGAGCAGTACTTC.